These T cell receptor beta chains were read from a single sample in a study of Graves' ophthalmopathy and Graves' hyperthyroidism. TCRdb re-derived calls from the multiplex PCR reads in MiXCR, one entry per CDR3 protein. The sample carries 220,000 or so distinct CDR3 sequences, roughly 21% recorded once. The sequenced material came from peripheral blood. Receptor source: a woman aged 45-65 years with Graves' ophthalmopathy. Both conserved end residues are part of each CDR3.

j_gene | v_gene | CDR3aa
TRBJ1-2 | TRBV28 | CASSLPAEANYGYTF
TRBJ2-5 | TRBV10-3 | CAISVERETQYF
TRBJ2-7 | TRBV15 | CATSRDRHREQYF
TRBJ2-7 | TRBV27 | CATGGGSDEQYF
TRBJ1-1 | TRBV4-1 | CASRTGMNTEAFF
TRBJ1-1 | TRBV20-1 | CSARDRDRGRGLAEFF
TRBJ1-5 | TRBV4-1 | CASSRGTASNQPQHF
TRBJ1-2 | TRBV20-1 | CSARDRGYGYTF
TRBJ2-5 | TRBV7-9 | CASGRTGAETQYF
TRBJ1-1 | TRBV19 | CASSIEGTEAFF
TRBJ2-5 | TRBV7-2 | CASSKLAAKQETQYF
TRBJ2-5 | TRBV15 | CATSTTRAQETQYF
TRBJ2-5 | TRBV6-5 | CASRLRVNQETQYF
TRBJ1-2 | TRBV6-1 | CASSRSGVRYGYTF
TRBJ2-5 | TRBV13 | CASSFSLTSGVQETQYF
TRBJ2-7 | TRBV6-5 | CASSSHSGTGNTYEQYF
TRBJ1-5 | TRBV6-1 | CASSEGRGNQPQHF
TRBJ2-7 | TRBV27 | CASSLSGRSSYEQYF
TRBJ2-7 | TRBV6-1 | CASSAGRLAGQQYF
TRBJ1-1 | TRBV11-2 | CASSSQITVNTEAFF
TRBJ1-1 | TRBV12-3/TRBV12-4 | CASSLQGRATNTEAFF
TRBJ1-6 | TRBV7-8 | CASSKTSAGEPLHF
TRBJ2-5 | TRBV6-2/TRBV6-3 | CASSYSKVTGGRFQETQYF
TRBJ2-7 | TRBV11-2 | CASTLTGGFGEQYF
TRBJ1-5 | TRBV19 | CASSIGAGGNQPQHF
TRBJ2-7 | TRBV3-1 | CASSRSDYEQYF
TRBJ2-7 | TRBV28 | CASTPTSREQYF
TRBJ1-2 | TRBV6-1 | CASSTKIRDFYGYTF
TRBJ2-7 | TRBV28 | CASRLELVGGEQYF
TRBJ2-5 | TRBV2 | CAGSPGLADETQYF
TRBJ1-1 | TRBV11-2 | CASSLDGAVNTEAFF
TRBJ1-5 | TRBV6-1 | CASSIGQDNQPQHF
TRBJ2-7 | TRBV6-5 | CASSSSGGFYEQYF
TRBJ1-2 | TRBV6-1 | CASSERDMASLLF
TRBJ2-5 | TRBV2 | CASSVPEKETQYF
TRBJ2-7 | TRBV7-2 | CASSLGTNYEQYF
TRBJ1-5 | TRBV19 | CASTVQGESNQPQHF
TRBJ1-1 | TRBV30 | CACPGPQSTEAFF
TRBJ2-4 | TRBV4-1 | CASSQEITLTAKNIQYF
TRBJ1-2 | TRBV19 | CASSLDAIRYGYTF